This is a list of T cell receptor beta chains from one sample in a study of blood T cells in healthy people across ages. TCRdb itself ran the 5' RACE reads through MiXCR, one entry per CDR3 protein. The table lists around 800,000 distinct CDR3 sequences, about 53% of them singletons. Sequencing input: blood. The receptors originated from a man aged 80 or over in good health. Each CDR3 is given with its conserved first and last residue. Fields, in order: clone size, D gene, V gene, J gene, CDR3 protein, CDR3 DNA. D genes are given only for firm matches. The listing skips clone size in some rows; elsewhere it reads once, few, many or a size class.

>-|TRBD1|TRBV20-1|TRBJ2-7
CSAEGTVSYEQYF
TGCAGTGCAGAAGGGACAGTGAGCTACGAGCAGTACTTC
>few|-|TRBV5-1|TRBJ2-1
CASSREAPSYNEQFF
TGCGCCAGCAGCCGCGAGGCCCCCTCCTACAATGAGCAGTTCTTC
>-|-|TRBV7-6|TRBJ2-7
CASSLVDNEQYF
TGTGCCAGCAGCTTAGTGGACAATGAGCAGTACTTC
>once|-|TRBV6-5|TRBJ1-5
CASSPSKGLSNQPQHF
TGTGCCAGCAGCCCCTCGAAGGGGTTGAGCAATCAGCCCCAGCATTTT
>-|TRBD1|TRBV6-6|TRBJ2-7
CASRLWDRDLGEQYF
TGTGCCAGCAGGCTATGGGACAGGGACCTTGGTGAGCAGTACTTC
>few|TRBD1|TRBV10-3|TRBJ2-7
CAISDVRQGHEQYF
TGTGCCATCAGTGATGTCCGACAGGGACACGAGCAGTACTTC
>once|TRBD2|TRBV20-1|TRBJ2-7
CSARGTSTYEQYF
TGCAGCGCTAGAGGGACTAGCACCTACGAGCAGTACTTC
>few|-|TRBV15|TRBJ2-3
CATSRDRGTDTQYF
TGTGCCACCAGCAGAGACCGTGGCACAGATACGCAGTATTTT
>-|TRBD2|TRBV11-3|TRBJ2-7
CASSKGLAGAGEQYF
TGTGCCAGCAGCAAGGGACTAGCGGGAGCTGGCGAGCAGTACTTC
>-|TRBD2|TRBV10-3|TRBJ2-1
CAISGLAGIYNEQFF
TGTGCCATCAGTGGACTAGCGGGGATATACAATGAGCAGTTCTTC
>-|TRBD2|TRBV18|TRBJ2-7
CASAGTSGPHEQYF
TGTGCCAGCGCTGGGACTAGCGGGCCCCACGAGCAGTACTTC
>-|-|TRBV24-1|TRBJ2-5
CATSDSSRGTQYF
TGTGCCACCAGTGATTCTAGCCGAGGGACCCAGTACTTC
>-|-|TRBV4-1|TRBJ1-5
CASSQGDGELGNQPQHF
TGCGCCAGCAGCCAAGGTGATGGTGAGCTCGGCAATCAGCCCCAGCATTTT
>few|-|TRBV12-3/TRBV12-4|TRBJ1-4
CASSPGGNEKLFF
TGTGCCAGCAGTCCCGGGGGGAATGAAAAACTGTTTTTT
>-|-|TRBV7-9|TRBJ1-2
CASSLSGNLRGYTF
TGTGCCAGCAGCTTGTCAGGGAATCTGAGGGGCTACACCTTC
>-|-|TRBV2|TRBJ2-6
CASNDRIGANVLTF
TGTGCCAGCAACGACAGGATTGGCGCCAACGTCCTGACTTTC
>many|-|TRBV5-1|TRBJ2-1
CASSLFNNEQFF
TGCGCCAGCAGCCTTTTTAACAATGAGCAGTTCTTC
>-|-|TRBV7-3|TRBJ1-6
CASSLGQSNSPLHF
TGTGCCAGCAGTCTCGGACAGTCCAATTCACCCCTCCACTTT
>-|TRBD2|TRBV6-5|TRBJ2-1
CASRTSGEYNEQFF
TGTGCCAGCAGGACTAGCGGGGAATACAATGAGCAGTTCTTC
>-|-|TRBV6-2/TRBV6-3|TRBJ2-1
CASNYKGNGQFF
TGTGCCAGCAATTATAAGGGGAATGGGCAGTTCTTC
>-|-|TRBV28|TRBJ1-6
CASSSSNSPLHF
TGTGCCAGCAGTTCCTCCAATTCACCCCTCCACTTT
>-|TRBD1|TRBV27|TRBJ2-5
CASRVQGARETQYF
TGTGCCAGCAGGGTACAGGGGGCGCGGGAGACCCAGTACTTC
>-|-|TRBV6-5|TRBJ1-1
CASRPRVNTEAFF
TGTGCCAGCAGGCCCCGGGTGAACACTGAAGCTTTCTTT
>few|TRBD1|TRBV27|TRBJ2-7
CASSLFGTGVTRGREQYF
TGTGCCAGCAGTTTATTTGGGACAGGGGTAACTCGAGGTCGCGAGCAGTACTTC
>-|-|TRBV18|TRBJ2-1
CASSPGPGMAQFF
TGTGCCAGCTCACCAGGGCCGGGAATGGCGCAGTTCTTC